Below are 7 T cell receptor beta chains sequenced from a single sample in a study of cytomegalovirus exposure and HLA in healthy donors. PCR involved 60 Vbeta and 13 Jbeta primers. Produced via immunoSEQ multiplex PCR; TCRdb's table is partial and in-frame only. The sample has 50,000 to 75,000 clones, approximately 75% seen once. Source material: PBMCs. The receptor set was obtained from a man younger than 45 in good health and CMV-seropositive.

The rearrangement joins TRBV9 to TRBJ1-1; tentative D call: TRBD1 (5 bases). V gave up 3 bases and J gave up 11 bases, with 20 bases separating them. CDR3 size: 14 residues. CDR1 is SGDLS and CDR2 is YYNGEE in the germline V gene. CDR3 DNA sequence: TGTGCCAGCAGCGCCCGCGGGGGAGAGGGCTCCGCTTTCTTT. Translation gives CASSARGGEGSAFF. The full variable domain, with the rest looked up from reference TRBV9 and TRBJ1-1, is DSGVTQTPKHLITATGQRVTLRCSPRSGDLSVYWYQQSLDQGLQFLIQYYNGEERAKGNILERFSAQQFPDLHSELNLSSLELGDSALYFCASSARGGEGSAFFGQGTRLTVV.

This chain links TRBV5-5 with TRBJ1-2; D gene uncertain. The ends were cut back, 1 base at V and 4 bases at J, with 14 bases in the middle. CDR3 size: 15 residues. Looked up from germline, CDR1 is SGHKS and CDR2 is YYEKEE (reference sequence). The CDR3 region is CASSLTPEGGYGYTF. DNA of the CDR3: TGTGCCAGCAGCTTGACTCCCGAAGGCGGCTATGGCTACACCTTC.

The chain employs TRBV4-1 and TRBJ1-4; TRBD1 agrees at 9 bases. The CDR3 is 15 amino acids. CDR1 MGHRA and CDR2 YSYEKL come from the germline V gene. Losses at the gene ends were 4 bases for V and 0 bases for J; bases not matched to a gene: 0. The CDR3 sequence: CASSRTGATNEKLFF. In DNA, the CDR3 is TGCGCCAGCAGCCGGACAGGGGCAACTAATGAAAAACTGTTTTTT.

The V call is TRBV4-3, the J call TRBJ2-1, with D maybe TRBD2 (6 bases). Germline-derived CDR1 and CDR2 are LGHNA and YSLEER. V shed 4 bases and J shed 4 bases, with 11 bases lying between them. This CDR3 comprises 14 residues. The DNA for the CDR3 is TGCGCCAGCAGCCGGCCCGGGACTTACAATGAGCAGTTCTTC. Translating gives CASSRPGTYNEQFF.

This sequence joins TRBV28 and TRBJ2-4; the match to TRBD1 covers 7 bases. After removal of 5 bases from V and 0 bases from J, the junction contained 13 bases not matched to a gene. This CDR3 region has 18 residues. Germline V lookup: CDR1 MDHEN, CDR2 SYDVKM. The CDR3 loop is CASSETGTVTLAKNIQYF. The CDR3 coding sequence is TGTGCCAGCAGTGAAACCGGGACAGTGACCCTAGCCAAAAACATTCAGTACTTC.

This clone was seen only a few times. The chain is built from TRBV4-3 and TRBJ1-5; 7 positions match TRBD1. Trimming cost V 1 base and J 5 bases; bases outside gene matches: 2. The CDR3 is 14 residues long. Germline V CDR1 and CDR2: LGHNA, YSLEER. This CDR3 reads CASSQGQGYQPQHF. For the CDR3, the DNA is TGCGCCAGCAGCCAAGGACAGGGTTATCAGCCCCAGCATTTT.

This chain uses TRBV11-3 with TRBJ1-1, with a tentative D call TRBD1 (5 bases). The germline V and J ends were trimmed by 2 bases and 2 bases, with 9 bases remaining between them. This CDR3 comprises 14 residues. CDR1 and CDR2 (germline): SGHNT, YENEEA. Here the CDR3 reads CASSLQGPNTEAFF. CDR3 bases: TGTGCCAGCAGCTTACAGGGCCCAAACACTGAAGCTTTCTTT.